These 6 T cell receptor beta chains were sequenced from one sample in a study of T-cell reconstitution after alpha-beta-depleted transplantation in children. Preparation of the TCRbeta library involved a method that used unique molecular identifiers. One entry per CDR3 protein results from TCRdb running MiXCR on the PCR reads. The sample lists roughly 200,000 distinct CDR3 sequences, about 7% occurring once. Sequencing used PBMCs, obtained before TCRalphabeta/CD19-depleted stem cell transplant. Receptor source: a boy between 2 and 10 years old with acute lymphoblastic leukemia, due to receive a stem cell transplant.

The chain uses TRBV20-1 and TRBJ2-5, with 14 nucleotides matching TRBD2. The CDR3 is made up of 20 amino acids. With V trimmed by 1 base and J by 1 base, 14 bases remained unmatched. From germline, CDR1 is DFQATT and CDR2 SNEGSKA (reference sequence). The CDR3 DNA is TGCAGTGCTAGAGTTCCGCGGGGGACTAGCGGGAGTGTCGGCCAAGAGACCCAGTACTTC. It specifies CSARVPRGTSGSVGQETQYF.

This clonotype was seen at least ten times. V is TRBV20-1 and J is TRBJ2-1; the D is unclear. Germline V gene lookup returns CDR1 DFQATT and CDR2 SNEGSKA (reference sequence). V was clipped by 6 bases and J by 6 bases, with 15 bases between them. This CDR3 has 13 residues. The CDR3 bases are TGCAGTGCCCCTACACCAGGAGTCAATGAGCAGTTCTTC. It codes for CSAPTPGVNEQFF.

The CDR3 loop is CASLISSYNEQFF. DNA of the CDR3: TGTGCCAGCCTGATTAGCTCCTACAATGAGCAGTTCTTC. The chain employs TRBV2 and TRBJ2-1; no definite D call. The CDR3 spans 13 residues. Germline assignment: CDR1 SNHLY and CDR2 FYNNEI. V dropped 8 bases and J dropped 0 bases, with 8 bases sitting between them.

This clonotype was seen repeatedly, ten times or more. This chain links TRBV5-1 with TRBJ2-5, with TRBD1 matching 7 bases. V gave up 0 bases and J gave up 3 bases; unmatched junction bases: 5. Germline-derived CDR1 and CDR2 are SGHRS and YFSETQ. CDR3 length: 15 residues. CDR3 DNA: TGCGCCAGCAGCTTGGGACAGGGTCGAGAAGAGACCCAGTACTTC. Translated, it gives CASSLGQGREETQYF.

About this clonotype: This could be a read error, since a much larger clone is one nucleotide away. V gene TRBV3-1 combines with J gene TRBJ2-1, with D perhaps given as TRBD1 or TRBD2 (5 bases each). The CDR3 is 13 amino acids. CDR1 LGHDT and CDR2 YNNKEL come from the germline V gene (reference sequence). The CDR3 DNA reads TGTGCCTGCAGCCAACGTGGGGGAAATGAGCAGTTCTTC. Protein: CACSQRGGNEQFF.

In this sample, this clonotype turned up many times. V usage is TRBV11-2 and J usage is TRBJ1-4, with TRBD1 matching over 8 bases. This CDR3 contains 16 residues. Germline CDR1 and CDR2: SGHAT and FQNNGV. Germline trimming cut 6 bases from V and 5 bases from J; bases unmatched to any gene: 11. The CDR3 protein is CASSTKPGGANEKLFF. As DNA, the CDR3 is TGTGCCAGCAGTACCAAACCAGGGGGCGCAAATGAAAAACTGTTTTTT. The complete variable domain, with remaining parts taken from reference TRBV11-2 and TRBJ1-4, reads EAGVAQSPRYKIIEKRQSVAFWCNPISGHATLYWYQQILGQGPKLLIQFQNNGVVDDSQLPKDRFSAERLKGVDSTLKIQPAKLEDSAVYLCASSTKPGGANEKLFFGSGTQLSVL.